This T cell receptor (beta chain) was recovered during a study of early T cells in non-severe SARS-CoV-2 infection. Researchers attached unique molecular identifiers to individual cDNA molecules. TCRdb analysed the 5' RACE reads with MiXCR anew, one entry per CDR3 protein. Of 60,000 or so distinct CDR3 sequences in the sample, around 8.9% were seen once. This clonotype was counted many times. CDR1 is SEHNR, CDR2 FQNEAQ, per germline (reference sequence). The V gene lost 1 base and the J gene lost 12 bases, with 11 bases spanning the gap. The CDR3 is 12 amino acids. The sample taken for sequencing was whole blood. The sequence came from an adult who was a healthcare worker with PCR-confirmed SARS-CoV-2 infection or an uninfected control (not recorded which). The V and J genes are TRBV7-9 and TRBJ2-3; no firm D call. The CDR3 DNA reads TGTGCCAGCAGCTTAGTCTTCGGCCCCCAGTATTTT. As protein: CASSLVFGPQYF.